A single sample gave rise to the 25 T cell receptor beta chains below, sequenced in a study of post-analysis software for immune sequencing data. The study, taken as a whole, reports: Roughly 5 TRBV segments, TRBV5-6, TRBV5-1 and TRBV20-1 among them, were found more frequent in patients than controls.

These receptors lack a known antigen. Incorporated into the TCR beta cDNA libraries were unique molecular identifiers, which served to reduce PCR and sequencing biases. TCRdb recomputed calls from the PCR reads with MiXCR, one row per CDR3 protein. The sample consists of roughly 650,000 distinct CDR3 sequences, 59% of them appearing once. Sequencing was carried out using blood. All receptors come from a girl aged 2-9 years with multiple sclerosis.

This rearrangement joins TRBV29-1 to TRBJ2-1; no reliable D call. The germline V gene has CDR1 SQVTM and CDR2 ANQGSEA. This CDR3 is built from 14 residues. V lost 3 bases to trimming and J lost 0 bases, with 9 bases between them. Written as DNA, the CDR3 is TGCAGCGTTGATTCTACGTTCTCCTACAATGAGCAGTTCTTC. It encodes CSVDSTFSYNEQFF.

This chain connects TRBV29-1 to TRBJ1-1; 9 bases line up with TRBD1. The CDR3 covers 14 residues. Trimming cost V 6 bases and J 3 bases; bases outside gene matches: 8. Germline-derived CDR1 and CDR2 are SQVTM and ANQGSEA. The CDR3 sequence is CSVLTGGSDTEAFF. In DNA form, the CDR3 reads TGCAGCGTCCTCACAGGGGGCTCGGACACTGAAGCTTTCTTT.

This sequence joins TRBV29-1 and TRBJ2-3, with 8 bases aligning to TRBD1. Germline V gene sequence: CDR1 SQVTM, CDR2 ANQGSEA. The CDR3 extends over 12 amino acids. V was clipped by 3 bases and J by 6 bases; unmatched bases: 2. The CDR3 sequence: CSVDRGLDTQYF. CDR3 nucleotides: TGCAGCGTTGACAGGGGGCTCGATACGCAGTATTTT.

To note about this clonotype: At one boundary the junction diverges from the germline segment, which might be a read error. The chain has TRBV20-1 and TRBJ2-1; 11 nucleotides line up with TRBD2. The length of the CDR3 is 17 residues. The V gene's germline CDR1 is DFQATT and CDR2 SNEGSKA (reference sequence). The CDR3 coding sequence is TGCAGTGCGACTACTAGCGGGGGCACCAGCTCCTGCAATGAGCAGTTCTTC. This gives the protein CSATTSGGTSSCNEQFF.

This clonotype has just a few counts. This chain uses TRBV20-1 with TRBJ2-5; D might be TRBD1 (6 bases). Trimming stripped 6 bases from V and 0 bases from J, with 11 bases between. CDR3 length: 13 residues. CDR1 and CDR2 from the germline V gene are DFQATT and SNEGSKA (reference sequence). The CDR3 coding sequence is TGCAGTGCGTCGGACAGTAACCAAGAGACCCAGTACTTC. Its protein product is CSASDSNQETQYF.

This clonotype was found a few times. The V and J genes are TRBV6-1 and TRBJ2-3; D is uncertain. The CDR3 spans 14 residues. Germline lookup yields CDR1 MNHNS and CDR2 SASEGT. Trimming left V 2 bases short and J 6 bases short, with 12 bases between. Here the CDR3 reads CASSENSEVDTQYF. CDR3 in DNA: TGTGCCAGCAGTGAAAACTCAGAGGTCGATACGCAGTATTTT.

This chain uses TRBV2 with TRBJ2-1; 8 nucleotides agree with TRBD2. The CDR3 runs 18 residues. V dropped 1 base and J dropped 3; count of bases not matched to a gene: 11. CDR1 is SNHLY and CDR2 is FYNNEI in the germline V gene. DNA of the CDR3: TGTGCCAGCAGTGAAGGTTGGGTAGCGGGGATGCTCTACAATGAGCAGTTCTTC. It codes for CASSEGWVAGMLYNEQFF.

The J gene is TRBJ1-1, the V gene TRBV6-6; TRBD1 is a possible D gene (5 bases). Looked up from germline, CDR1 is MNHNY and CDR2 is SVGAGI (reference sequence). The CDR3 is made up of 11 amino acids. V dropped 2 bases and J dropped 11 bases, with 9 bases sitting between them. The chain's CDR3 is CASSYEGIAFF. The CDR3 coding sequence is TGTGCCAGCAGTTACGAGGGGATTGCTTTCTTT.

CDR3 region: CSARDTSGTNEQFF. The CDR3 DNA reads TGCAGTGCTAGAGATACTAGCGGAACCAATGAGCAGTTCTTC. V usage is TRBV20-1 and J usage is TRBJ2-1; 8 nucleotides line up with TRBD2. This CDR3 comprises 14 residues. CDR1 and CDR2 (germline): DFQATT, SNEGSKA (reference sequence). V was clipped by 0 bases and J by 6 bases; unmatched bases: 4.

This clonotype was counted a few times. The chain has TRBV15 and TRBJ1-5; no clear D gene. This CDR3 spans 14 amino acids. V lost 0 bases to trimming and J lost 3 bases, with 6 bases between them. Germline V gives CDR1 LNHNV, CDR2 YYDKDF (reference sequence). Here the CDR3 DNA reads TGTGCCACCAGCAGAGAGAGAGACAATCAGCCCCAGCATTTT. This encodes CATSRERDNQPQHF.

This clonotype was detected a few times. The chain has TRBV20-1 and TRBJ2-5; 9 bases align to TRBD1. CDR1 and CDR2 from the germline V gene are DFQATT and SNEGSKA (reference sequence). V shed 6 bases, J shed 4 bases, and the junction held 9 bases outside the gene matches. The CDR3 has 14 amino acids. DNA of the CDR3: TGCAGTGCCACCCCGGGACAGGGATCAGAGACCCAGTACTTC. This translates into CSATPGQGSETQYF.

The CDR3 loop is CASSLTGGFETQYF. The CDR3 DNA reads TGTGCCAGCAGTTTAACAGGGGGATTTGAGACCCAGTACTTC. This chain connects TRBV12-3 or TRBV12-4 to TRBJ2-5; 8 bases are a match to TRBD1. CDR3 length: 14 amino acids. The trim removed 2 bases at V and 5 bases at J, leaving 4 bases unmatched.

The genes are TRBV5-1 and TRBJ2-7; tentatively, D is TRBD2 (6 bases). V was cut by 4 bases and J by 0 bases, with 17 bases left in between. Per the germline V gene, CDR1 is SGHRS and CDR2 is YFSETQ. This CDR3 has 16 residues. This chain's CDR3 is CASSPGTFLTSYEQYF. The CDR3 DNA follows: TGCGCCAGCAGCCCGGGGACTTTCCTGACCTCCTACGAGCAGTACTTC. The full variable domain, rest sourced from reference TRBV5-1 and TRBJ2-7, is KAGVTQTPRYLIKTRGQQVTLSCSPISGHRSVSWYQQTPGQGLQFLFEYFSETQRNKGNFPGRFSGRQFSNSRSEMNVSTLELGDSALYLCASSPGTFLTSYEQYFGPGTRLTVT.

The chain links TRBV7-9 to TRBJ2-1; D might be TRBD2 (5 bases). The CDR3 totals 12 residues. V gave up 4 bases and J gave up 10 bases, with 11 bases separating them. The germline V gene encodes CDR1 SEHNR and CDR2 FQNEAQ (reference sequence). DNA for the CDR3: TGTGCCAGCAGCTCGCCAGAGCGGGAGCAGTTCTTC. Residues: CASSSPEREQFF.

This chain joins TRBV20-1 and TRBJ2-7, with TRBD2 matching 7 bases. The V segment lost 5 bases and the J segment 5 bases; nucleotides outside the gene matches: 12. Germline-derived CDR1 and CDR2 are DFQATT and SNEGSKA (reference sequence). This CDR3 region has 14 residues. CDR3 sequence: CSAPRRQGGDEQYF. Here the CDR3 DNA reads TGCAGTGCTCCTAGGAGGCAGGGAGGGGACGAGCAGTACTTC.

This clonotype has just a few counts. The chain has TRBV7-2 and TRBJ2-3, with 10 bases that match TRBD2. V shed 1 base and J 2 bases; nucleotides not matched to a gene: 6. The CDR3 has 17 residues. The germline V gene has CDR1 SGHTA and CDR2 FQGNSA. This CDR3 reads CASSLGLAGEITDTQYF. CDR3 DNA: TGTGCCAGCAGCTTAGGGCTAGCGGGGGAGATCACAGATACGCAGTATTTT.

This rearrangement joins TRBV20-1 to TRBJ2-7; 9 bases are a match to TRBD2. With V trimmed by 3 bases and J by 6 bases, 9 bases remained unmatched. Germline lookup yields CDR1 DFQATT and CDR2 SNEGSKA (reference sequence). This CDR3 region has 14 residues. CDR3 nucleotide sequence: TGCAGTGCTAGCCTCGATGGGACTAGCTCCGAGCAGTACTTC. It translates to CSASLDGTSSEQYF.

The chain links TRBV12-3 or TRBV12-4 to TRBJ2-3, with TRBD2 matching 8 bases. The CDR3 has 15 amino acids. Trimming removed 3 bases from V and 0 bases from J; junction bases left unmatched: 2. CDR3 sequence (DNA): TGTGCCAGCAGTTTTGAGCGGGGGAGCACAGATACGCAGTATTTT. It specifies CASSFERGSTDTQYF.

The V gene is TRBV21-1, the J gene TRBJ2-1; TRBD2, the D gene given by the table, was not confirmed from the DNA. TRBV21-1 constitutes a pseudogene. This CDR3 has 17 residues. The CDR3 DNA reads as TGTGCCAGCAGCAAACCCCCCCTAGCGGGAAAATACAATGAGCAGTTCTTC. Protein sequence: CASSKPPLAGKYNEQFF.

The table lists this clonotype with a few counts. This chain connects TRBV7-2 to TRBJ1-2; 9 nucleotides line up with TRBD1. The CDR3 length is 14 residues. Germline CDR1 SGHTA, CDR2 FQGNSA. Losses at the gene ends were 6 bases for V and 4 bases for J; bases not matched to a gene: 6. The chain's CDR3 is CASSPGTGSYGYTF. For the CDR3, the DNA is TGTGCCAGCAGTCCGGGGACAGGGAGCTATGGCTACACCTTC.

The chain joins TRBV20-1 to TRBJ2-3; weak D call: TRBD1 (5 bases). Between the trimmed V and J ends, which lost 6 bases and 1 base, there was a span of 14 bases. The CDR3 contains 14 residues. Germline CDR1 and CDR2: DFQATT and SNEGSKA (reference sequence). Here the CDR3 reads CSAPARAGTDTQYF. The CDR3 nucleotides read TGCAGTGCCCCGGCCAGGGCGGGCACAGATACGCAGTATTTT.

The chain carries TRBV20-1 and TRBJ2-1, with 10 nucleotides matching TRBD2. The J segment lost 9 bases and the V segment lost 4 bases, leaving 21 bases of the junction unmatched. CDR3 length equals 18 residues. Germline loops: CDR1 DFQATT, CDR2 SNEGSKA (reference sequence). This CDR3 is CSAMGSSGSWLRMGEQFF. CDR3 bases: TGCAGTGCTATGGGGTCTAGCGGGAGCTGGCTCCGCATGGGTGAGCAGTTCTTC.

The rearrangement links TRBV21-1 to TRBJ2-5. TRBV21-1 is described as a pseudogene. This CDR3 contains 12 residues. The CDR3 nucleotides read TGTGCCAGCAGCAACGGGGTGGGGACCCAGTACTTC. Translation: CASSNGVGTQYF.

In its sample, this clonotype was seen a few times. The chain recombines TRBV7-6 with TRBJ2-7, with D possibly matching TRBD1 (6 bases). This CDR3 is built from 13 residues. Trimming shortened V by 5 bases and J by 6 bases, and 14 bases separated the two germline ends. Per germline, CDR1 SGHVS and CDR2 FNYEAQ. The CDR3 spells CASSHAQGLEQYF. Written as DNA, the CDR3 is TGTGCCAGCAGCCATGCACAGGGTCTCGAGCAGTACTTC.

About this clonotype itself: Mismatch with germline at one junction end may stem from a read error. The chain joins TRBV12-3 or TRBV12-4 to TRBJ2-1; 9 bases are shared with TRBD2. The CDR3 covers 15 residues. CDR3 DNA sequence: TGTGCCAGCAGGTTAGCGGGGGTACTATACAATGAGCAGTTCTTC. As protein: CASRLAGVLYNEQFF.